The sample holds one count of the clone carrying this T cell receptor (beta chain). This sample was taken from a study of OX40 agonist ivuxolimab in advanced cancers. Trimming took off 1 base at V and 7 bases at J, with 22 bases between the two ends. The CDR3 loop spans 18 amino acids. Germline loops: CDR1 SGHVS, CDR2 FNYEAQ. Measured with immunoSEQ multiplex PCR; TCRdb has only the in-frame clones, and not every one. The table records 60,000 to 75,000 clones, more than 85% of them present only once. This specimen consisted of CD4+ or CD8+ T cells sorted from blood, obtained in a trial of the OX40 agonist ivuxolimab. The receptor was derived from an adult with an advanced solid tumor such as melanoma, head and neck, liver or kidney cancer. This chain links TRBV7-6 with TRBJ1-4, with a tentative D call TRBD1 (5 bases). In DNA, the CDR3 is TGTGCCAGCAGCTTAGATCCGGGCGGGGGGATCGGAAGTGAAAAACTGTTTTTT. Translated, it gives CASSLDPGGGIGSEKLFF.